These 30 T cell receptor beta chains were all obtained from the same sample, sequenced in a study of shared clonotypes between healthy human individuals. Only in-frame clones appear in the TCRdb table, and some are missing; sequencing was by immunoSEQ multiplex PCR. The sample carries hundreds of thousands of clones, almost 97% recorded once. Sequencing used naive CD4+ T cells sorted from blood. Stated subset: CD45RA+ positively selected. All receptors derive from a woman aged 30 to 39 in good health.

The V call is TRBV10-1, the J call TRBJ1-1; D unclear. The ends were cut back, 4 bases at V and 7 bases at J, with 13 bases in the middle. The CDR3 loop spans 13 amino acids. The V gene's germline CDR1 is WNHNN and CDR2 SYGVQD (reference sequence). The CDR3 reads CASSGVGANEAFF. In DNA form, the CDR3 reads TGCGCCAGCAGTGGGGTGGGTGCGAATGAAGCTTTCTTT.

The chain uses TRBV7-9 and TRBJ2-1, with D hard to call. Germline V gene data show CDR1 as SEHNR and CDR2 as FQNEAQ (reference sequence). The CDR3 is 13 residues long. Trimming stripped 5 bases from V and 6 bases from J, with 11 bases between. In DNA form, the CDR3 reads TGTGCCAGCAGCGCAACCCAGATCAATGAGCAGTTCTTC. The encoded protein is CASSATQINEQFF.

The rearrangement links TRBV28 to TRBJ2-7; TRBD1 might be the D (5 bases). Germline assignment: CDR1 MDHEN and CDR2 SYDVKM. V lost 2 bases, J lost 1 base, and 15 bases lay in between. This CDR3 has 16 residues. This chain's CDR3 is CASSLDVSPGSYEQYF. The CDR3 DNA sequence: TGTGCCAGCAGTTTAGATGTCTCCCCAGGGTCCTACGAGCAGTACTTC.

V usage is TRBV28 and J usage is TRBJ1-1; unclear D gene. The CDR3 spans 15 residues. Germline V lookup: CDR1 MDHEN, CDR2 SYDVKM. V was clipped by 6 bases and J by 0 bases, with 14 bases between them. CDR3 residues: CASSLMGPMNTEAFF. For the CDR3, the DNA is TGTGCCAGCAGCTTGATGGGCCCAATGAACACTGAAGCTTTCTTT.

The chain recombines TRBV7-9 with TRBJ2-1; D possibly corresponds to TRBD2 (6 bases). V was clipped by 2 bases and J by 0 bases, with 14 bases between them. The germline CDR1 and CDR2 sequences are SEHNR and FQNEAQ (reference sequence). This CDR3 has 17 residues. The CDR3 sequence: CASSLSSMRDSYNEQFF. DNA of the CDR3: TGTGCCAGCAGCTTAAGTTCCATGCGGGACTCCTACAATGAGCAGTTCTTC.

A few counts support this clone. V and J are TRBV30 and TRBJ2-7; 7 positions match TRBD1. Germline CDR1 GTSNPN, CDR2 SVGIG (reference sequence). With V trimmed by 8 bases and J by 2 bases, 12 bases remained unmatched. The CDR3 length is 14 residues. CDR3 loop: CAGDRDRGPYEQYF. Written as DNA, the CDR3 is TGTGCCGGAGACAGGGACCGCGGCCCCTACGAGCAGTACTTC.

This sequence joins TRBV11-3 and TRBJ1-2; D unclear. This CDR3 spans 12 amino acids. Deletions cut 1 base from V and 8 bases from J, with 8 bases between. Germline loops: CDR1 SGHNT, CDR2 YENEEA. Written as DNA, the CDR3 is TGTGCCAGCAGCTTAGGCGGTCTGGGCTACACCTTC. Translating gives CASSLGGLGYTF.

The rearrangement uses TRBV19 and TRBJ2-3, with 8 bases matching TRBD2. Germline CDR1 LNHDA, CDR2 SQIVND (reference sequence). The CDR3 loop spans 15 amino acids. With 7 bases clipped from V and 0 bases from J, the junction kept 6 bases outside the gene matches. Written as DNA, the CDR3 is TGTGCCAGTAAGGGTACTAGCGGCAGCACAGATACGCAGTATTTT. Translating it yields CASKGTSGSTDTQYF.

The J gene is TRBJ2-7, the V gene TRBV7-9; D is tentatively TRBD1 or TRBD2 (5 bases each). CDR1 is SEHNR and CDR2 is FQNEAQ in the germline V gene (reference sequence). Trimming took off 5 bases at V and 5 bases at J, with 16 bases between the two ends. This CDR3 has 14 residues. The CDR3 region is CASSRGQGWDEQYF. CDR3 DNA: TGTGCCAGCAGCCGGGGTCAGGGCTGGGACGAGCAGTACTTC.

Worth noting for this clone: The sample has other DNA sequences that encode this CDR3 too. This chain links TRBV28 with TRBJ2-7, with 10 bases matching TRBD1. Trimming removed 6 bases from V and 2 bases from J; junction bases left unmatched: 7. The CDR3 contains 15 residues. CDR1 MDHEN and CDR2 SYDVKM come from the germline V gene. The CDR3 DNA sequence: TGTGCCAGCAGACCTGGACAGGGGGTTCCCTACGAGCAGTACTTC. Translated, it gives CASRPGQGVPYEQYF.

The chain uses TRBV7-8 and TRBJ2-5; D not resolved. Looked up from germline, CDR1 is SGHVS and CDR2 is FQNEAQ. V shed 2 bases and J shed 2 bases, with 15 bases lying between them. The CDR3 runs to 16 residues. The CDR3 DNA sequence: TGTGCCAGCAGCTTACTCCCAGGAAGCCTACAAGAGACCCAGTACTTC. The encoded protein is CASSLLPGSLQETQYF.

The V and J genes are TRBV5-6 and TRBJ2-7, with 13 positions matching TRBD2. The junction had 8 bases not matched to a gene; V was cut back by 4 bases and J by 7 bases. This CDR3 is 15 amino acids long. Germline V gene sequence: CDR1 SGHDT, CDR2 YYEEEE. CDR3 region: CASSLLAGGPEEQYF. The CDR3 nucleotides read TGTGCCAGCAGCCTACTAGCGGGAGGGCCGGAAGAGCAGTACTTC.

The CDR3 loop reads CASRSPPKAAAGNTIYF. In DNA, the CDR3 is TGTGCCAGCAGGTCCCCCCCGAAGGCGGCGGCTGGAAACACCATATATTTT. This chain links TRBV27 with TRBJ1-3; unclear D gene. The CDR3 runs 17 residues. The V gene lost 6 bases and the J gene lost 2 bases, with 20 bases spanning the gap. Germline assignment: CDR1 MNHEY and CDR2 SMNVEV (reference sequence).

The gene calls are TRBV5-5 and TRBJ2-1, with D possibly matching TRBD1 (5 bases). The ends were cut back, 0 bases at V and 7 bases at J, with 14 bases in the middle. Germline assignment: CDR1 SGHKS and CDR2 YYEKEE (reference sequence). This CDR3 has 15 residues. The DNA for the CDR3 is TGTGCCAGCAGCTTGGTAGGGCAGGGTGGGAATGAGCAGTTCTTC. Protein: CASSLVGQGGNEQFF.

The genes are TRBV18 and TRBJ2-5, with D possibly TRBD2 on 5 matching bases. V was shortened by 3 bases and J by 0 bases, with 14 bases between the two germline ends. The germline V gene has CDR1 KGHSH and CDR2 LQKENI. The CDR3 is 16 residues long. CDR3 sequence: CASSPHHPGNQETQYF. Here the CDR3 DNA reads TGTGCCAGCTCACCTCATCATCCCGGGAACCAAGAGACCCAGTACTTC.

The chain has TRBV5-1 and TRBJ2-3, with a tentative D call TRBD1 (6 bases). V was clipped by 0 bases and J by 0 bases, with 11 bases between them. This CDR3 is built from 16 residues. Germline V gene data show CDR1 as SGHRS and CDR2 as YFSETQ. The CDR3 loop is CASSLGGGPSTDTQYF. The DNA for the CDR3 is TGCGCCAGCAGCTTGGGAGGGGGACCCAGCACAGATACGCAGTATTTT.

This clone has a single count. The sample has other DNA sequences that encode this CDR3 too. The CDR3 sequence: CASSITGGNQPQHF. The CDR3 nucleotides read TGTGCCAGTAGTATAACAGGGGGCAATCAGCCCCAGCATTTT. The chain recombines TRBV19 with TRBJ1-5, with 7 positions matching TRBD1. CDR3 length: 14 residues. The germline CDR1 and CDR2 sequences are LNHDA and SQIVND (reference sequence). Trimming removed 2 bases from V and 2 bases from J; junction bases left unmatched: 0.

The chain joins TRBV7-3 to TRBJ2-7; D might be TRBD1 (5 bases). V lost 5 bases and J lost 2, with 10 bases in between. Germline V gives CDR1 SGHTA, CDR2 FQGTGA. This CDR3 has 13 residues. The CDR3 region is CASSLDRTYEQYF. CDR3 coding DNA: TGTGCCAGCAGCCTCGACAGAACCTACGAGCAGTACTTC.

The V gene is TRBV18, the J gene TRBJ2-4; D is undetermined. The CDR3 extends over 16 amino acids. Germline values: CDR1 KGHSH, CDR2 LQKENI. V lost 1 base and J 0 bases, leaving 10 bases between the germline ends. The CDR3 DNA follows: TGTGCCAGCTCACCACTGAGTGAGGCAGCCAAAAACATTCAGTACTTC. This translates into CASSPLSEAAKNIQYF.

This sequence joins TRBV11-2 and TRBJ2-2, with TRBD2 matching 11 bases. V was clipped by 5 bases and J by 9 bases; unmatched bases: 8. The CDR3 has 15 amino acids. CDR1 is SGHAT, CDR2 FQNNGV, per germline. The CDR3 DNA follows: TGTGCCAGCAGCAACGGCGGGACTAGCGGCAGGGAGCTGTTTTTT. It translates to CASSNGGTSGRELFF.

V gene TRBV11-2 combines with J gene TRBJ2-2; possible D gene TRBD2, 5 bases. This CDR3 region has 17 residues. V gave up 2 bases and J gave up 0 bases, with 13 bases separating them. Germline values: CDR1 SGHAT, CDR2 FQNNGV. CDR3 nucleotides: TGTGCCAGCAGCTTAATACCCCCGGGGTCGAACACCGGGGAGCTGTTTTTT. The encoded protein is CASSLIPPGSNTGELFF.

A remark on this clone: The identical CDR3 is also encoded by other nucleotide sequences in the sample. The chain couples TRBV11-2 to TRBJ1-2; D not certain. Trimming removed 6 bases from V and 0 bases from J, with 2 bases in between. The CDR3 runs to 11 residues. Germline V gives CDR1 SGHAT, CDR2 FQNNGV. Here the CDR3 DNA reads TGTGCCAGCAGTTCTAACTATGGCTACACCTTC. Translated, it gives CASSSNYGYTF.

The chain combines TRBV18 with TRBJ2-7; 8 nucleotides match TRBD1. CDR3 length equals 14 residues. The junction had 8 bases not matched to a gene; V was cut back by 6 bases and J by 4 bases. CDR1 and CDR2 (germline): KGHSH, LQKENI. The CDR3, as DNA: TGTGCCAGCTCGCTCTGGGACAGGCCTTACGAGCAGTACTTC. Its protein is CASSLWDRPYEQYF.

The chain employs TRBV11-3 and TRBJ2-3; D gene ambiguous. Germline loops: CDR1 SGHNT, CDR2 YENEEA. The V gene lost 0 bases and the J gene lost 6 bases, with 7 bases spanning the gap. The CDR3 loop spans 13 amino acids. CDR3 in DNA: TGTGCCAGCAGCTTAGATCGTCGGGATACGCAGTATTTT. Amino acid sequence: CASSLDRRDTQYF.

The rearrangement joins TRBV2 to TRBJ1-4, with unresolved D. The CDR3 spans 15 residues. Germline V gene sequence: CDR1 SNHLY, CDR2 FYNNEI. The germline V and J ends were trimmed by 2 bases and 3 bases, with 10 bases remaining between them. CDR3 residues: CASSETKAANEKLFF. The CDR3 region has the DNA TGTGCCAGCAGTGAAACGAAGGCGGCTAATGAAAAACTGTTTTTT.

The DNA for the CDR3 is TGTGCCAGCTCACCGGACAGGGGTATCGAGCAGTACTTC. It specifies CASSPDRGIEQYF. The rearrangement links TRBV18 to TRBJ2-7; TRBD1 matches 9 bases. The junction had 3 bases not matched to a gene; V was cut back by 3 bases and J by 6 bases. Germline assignment: CDR1 KGHSH and CDR2 LQKENI. There are 13 residues in the CDR3.

The chain uses TRBV2 and TRBJ1-1; D is undetermined. Trimming left V 4 bases short and J 2 bases short, with 8 bases between. This CDR3 region has 13 residues. CDR1 is SNHLY, CDR2 FYNNEI, per germline. DNA for the CDR3: TGTGCCAGCAGTGTGGAGGTAAACACTGAAGCTTTCTTT. This encodes CASSVEVNTEAFF.

This chain joins TRBV5-6 and TRBJ1-2; D possibly corresponds to TRBD1 (6 bases). Germline loops: CDR1 SGHDT, CDR2 YYEEEE. This CDR3 is 15 amino acids long. The V end lost 4 bases, the J end lost 2 bases, and 15 bases lay between the germline ends. The CDR3 bases are TGTGCCAGCAGCATAACCAGGGGCGCAAACTATGGCTACACCTTC. Translating gives CASSITRGANYGYTF.

The gene calls are TRBV5-1 and TRBJ1-1; D gene unclear. The V end was cut by 0 bases, the J end by 7 bases, with 10 bases between. CDR3 size: 13 residues. The germline CDR1 and CDR2 sequences are SGHRS and YFSETQ. The CDR3 loop reads CASSLANTGEAFF. As DNA, the CDR3 is TGCGCCAGCAGCTTGGCCAATACGGGTGAAGCTTTCTTT.

This clone was detected once. The chain links TRBV4-2 to TRBJ2-4, with TRBD2 identical over 9 bases. V was pared by 0 bases and J by 5 bases, with 8 bases of the junction left unmatched. Looked up from germline, CDR1 is LGHNA and CDR2 is YNFKEQ. The CDR3 totals 17 residues. The CDR3 protein is CASSQDLAGGPENIQYF. The CDR3 bases are TGTGCCAGCAGCCAAGATCTGGCGGGAGGGCCGGAAAACATTCAGTACTTC.